What follows is one T cell receptor (beta chain) and its context. This CDR3 region has 14 residues. Trimming took 5 bases from V and 4 from J; bases not matched to a gene: 2. Germline CDR1 reads SGHTA; CDR2 reads FQGNSA. Here immunoSEQ multiplex PCR was the method, and the copy in TCRdb shows in-frame clones only, minus some. The sample records about 98,000 clones, over 70% being singletons. This entry comes from a study of blood T cell repertoires in COVID-19. Study overall: The United States, Italy and Spain were the sources of the acute and convalescent COVID-19 samples.

This TCR came from a man in his 70s with acute or convalescent COVID-19. Sequences were obtained from peripheral blood. The J gene is TRBJ2-1, the V gene TRBV7-2, with 10 positions matching TRBD2. The CDR3, as DNA: TGTGCCAGCAGCAAACTAGCGGGGTACAATGAGCAGTTCTTC. It translates to CASSKLAGYNEQFF.